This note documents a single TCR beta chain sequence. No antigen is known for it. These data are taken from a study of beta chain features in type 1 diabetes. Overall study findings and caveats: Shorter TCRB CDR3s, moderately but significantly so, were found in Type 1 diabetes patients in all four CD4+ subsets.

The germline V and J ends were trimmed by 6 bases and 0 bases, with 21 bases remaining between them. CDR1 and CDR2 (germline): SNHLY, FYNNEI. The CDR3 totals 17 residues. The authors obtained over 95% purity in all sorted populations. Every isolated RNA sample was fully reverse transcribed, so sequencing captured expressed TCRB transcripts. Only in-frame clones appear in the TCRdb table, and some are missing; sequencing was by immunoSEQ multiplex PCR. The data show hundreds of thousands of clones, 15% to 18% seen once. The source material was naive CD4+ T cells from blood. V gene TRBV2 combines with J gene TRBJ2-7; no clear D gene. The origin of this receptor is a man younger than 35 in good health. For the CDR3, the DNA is TGTGCCAGCAGATCAAACTACTACCCAACAAGCTCCTACGAGCAGTACTTC. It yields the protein CASRSNYYPTSSYEQYF.